This T cell receptor beta chain was profiled in a study of CD8 T cells in Susac syndrome. With random hexamers, roughly 0.45 to 1 ug RNA was reverse transcribed. In TCRdb, the immunoSEQ multiplex PCR reads were re-called with MiXCR into one record per CDR3 protein. The table has about 280,000 distinct CDR3 sequences, approximately 84% seen once. The germline gives CDR1 MNHEY, CDR2 SVGAGI. There are 13 residues in the CDR3. Trimming took 6 bases from V and 4 from J, leaving 12 bases between them. TCR beta was sequenced from blood CD8+ and CD4+ T cells. The V call is TRBV6-5, the J call TRBJ1-1; TRBD1 might be the D (6 bases). The TCR comes from a human donor with multiple sclerosis. The sequencing sample was made of CD8+ T cells from PBMCs. The chain's CDR3 is CASRVGGVTEAFF. Written as DNA, the CDR3 is TGTGCCAGCAGGGTAGGGGGAGTCACTGAAGCTTTCTTT.